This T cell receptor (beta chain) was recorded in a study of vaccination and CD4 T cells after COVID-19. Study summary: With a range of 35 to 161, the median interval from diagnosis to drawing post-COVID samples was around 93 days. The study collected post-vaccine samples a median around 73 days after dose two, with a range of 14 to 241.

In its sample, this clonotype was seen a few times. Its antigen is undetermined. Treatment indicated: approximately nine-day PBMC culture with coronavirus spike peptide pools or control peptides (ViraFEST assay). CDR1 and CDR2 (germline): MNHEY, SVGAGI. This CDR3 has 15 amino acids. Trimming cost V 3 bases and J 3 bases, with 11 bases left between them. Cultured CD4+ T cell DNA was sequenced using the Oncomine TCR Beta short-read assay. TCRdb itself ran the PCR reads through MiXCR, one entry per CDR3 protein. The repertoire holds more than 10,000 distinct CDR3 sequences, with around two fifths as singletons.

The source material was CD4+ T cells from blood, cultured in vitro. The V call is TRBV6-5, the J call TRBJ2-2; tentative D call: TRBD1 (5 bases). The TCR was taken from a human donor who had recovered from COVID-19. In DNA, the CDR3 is TGTGCCAGCAGTTATGGGCAGGGATACACCGGGGAGCTGTTTTTT. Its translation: CASSYGQGYTGELFF.